This T cell receptor beta chain was documented in a study of T cell responses to AZD1222 COVID-19 vaccine. Notes on the study in general: The donor group comprised mostly white British people and more females; the analysis possibly underestimated clonal diversity. Only after the peak T cell response were repertoires sampled. Two doses of AZD1222 preceded a rise in Spike-specific TCR breadth and depth.

Germline loops: CDR1 KGHSH, CDR2 LQKENI. The CDR3 is 14 residues long. V was clipped by 3 bases and J by 6 bases; unmatched bases: 7. A word on this clone: As yet, its antigen is unknown.

Here immunoSEQ multiplex PCR was the method, and the copy in TCRdb shows in-frame clones only, minus some. The table includes about 46,000 clones, about 90% detected once. The chain uses TRBV18 and TRBJ1-2; 7 positions match TRBD1. The source material was peripheral blood, sampled 28 days after the second AZD1222 dose. The clonotype comes from an adult who received the AZD1222 COVID-19 vaccine. DNA of the CDR3: TGTGCCAGCTCACCGGGGACAGTCGACCATGGCTACACCTTC. Protein product: CASSPGTVDHGYTF.